The present TCR beta chain was sequenced within a study of blood T cells in healthy people across ages. Study information: The capture of about one barcoded beta molecule per two T cells was achieved by template switching.

Study results and caveats: Long-lived donors exceeded aged donors in naive CD4+ cells and diversity.

The authors ran a second PCR of about 6 to 12 cycles using a sample-barcoded 5' primer and a J-beta primer mix. TCRdb called the 5' RACE reads again in MiXCR, with one record for every CDR3 protein. The data show 650,000 to 700,000 distinct CDR3 sequences, roughly 30% seen once. Looked up from germline, CDR1 is SGHTA and CDR2 is FQGNSA. The CDR3 totals 14 residues. V lost 5 bases, J lost 2 bases, and 13 bases lay in between. Samples each yielded at least 6 micrograms of total RNA. Concerning this clonotype: What it binds is unknown.

This TCR came from a woman of 80 years or more in good health. The specimen was blood. The gene calls are TRBV7-2 and TRBJ2-7, with D maybe TRBD2 (6 bases). The CDR3: CASSASSATYEQYF. Here the CDR3 DNA reads TGTGCCAGCAGCGCTTCTAGCGCGACCTACGAGCAGTACTTC. Together with reference TRBV7-2 and TRBJ2-7, the CDR3 gives the full variable domain: GAGVSQSPSNKVTEKGKDVELRCDPISGHTALYWYRQSLGQGLEFLIYFQGNSAPDKSGLPSDRFSAERTGGSVSTLTIQRTQQEDSAVYLCASSASSATYEQYFGPGTRLTVT.